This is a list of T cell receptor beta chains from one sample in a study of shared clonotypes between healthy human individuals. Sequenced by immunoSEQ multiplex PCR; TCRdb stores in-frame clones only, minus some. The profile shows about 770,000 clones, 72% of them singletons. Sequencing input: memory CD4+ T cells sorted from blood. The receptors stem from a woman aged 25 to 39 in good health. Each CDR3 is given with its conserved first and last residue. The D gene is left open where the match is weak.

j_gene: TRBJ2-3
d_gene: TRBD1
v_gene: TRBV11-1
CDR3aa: CASSPRTGQSGPDTQYF

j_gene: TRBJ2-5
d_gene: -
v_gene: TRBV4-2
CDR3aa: CASSLPGAKETQYF

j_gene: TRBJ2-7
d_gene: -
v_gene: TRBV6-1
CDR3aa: CASSDDRSYEQYF

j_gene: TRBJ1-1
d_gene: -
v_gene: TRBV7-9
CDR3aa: CASSFYTGTNTEAFF

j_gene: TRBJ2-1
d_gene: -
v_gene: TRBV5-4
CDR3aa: CASRPRPYSPYNEQFF

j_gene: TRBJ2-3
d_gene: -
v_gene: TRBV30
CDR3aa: CAWSFHYSPFDTQYF

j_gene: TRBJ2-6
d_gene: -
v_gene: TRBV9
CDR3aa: CASSVSGANVLTF

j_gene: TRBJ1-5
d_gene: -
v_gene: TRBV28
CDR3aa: CASSLRVEGNQPQHF

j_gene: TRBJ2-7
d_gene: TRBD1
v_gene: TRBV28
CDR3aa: CASRPVTGDSYEQYF

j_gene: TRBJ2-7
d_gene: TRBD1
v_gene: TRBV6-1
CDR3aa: CASTPGQAVVSEQYF

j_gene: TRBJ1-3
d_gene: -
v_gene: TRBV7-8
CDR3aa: CASSLVSSGNTIYF

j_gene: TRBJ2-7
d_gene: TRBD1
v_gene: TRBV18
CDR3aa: CASSPPGQGTYEQYF

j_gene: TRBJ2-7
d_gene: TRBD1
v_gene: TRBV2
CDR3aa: CASNQPGQRSYEQYF

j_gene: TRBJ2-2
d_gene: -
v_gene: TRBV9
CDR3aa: CASSVEGATNTGELFF

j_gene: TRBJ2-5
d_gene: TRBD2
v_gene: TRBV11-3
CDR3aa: CASSLAAVKETQYF

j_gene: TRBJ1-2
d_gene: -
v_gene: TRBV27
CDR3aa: CASSQSGFPYGYTF

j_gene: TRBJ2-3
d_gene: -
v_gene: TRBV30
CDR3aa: CAWSVQRVRGDTQYF

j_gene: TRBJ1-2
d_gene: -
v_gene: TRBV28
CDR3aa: CASAGPVYGYTF

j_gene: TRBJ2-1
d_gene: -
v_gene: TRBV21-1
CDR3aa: CASSSGGLGNEQFF

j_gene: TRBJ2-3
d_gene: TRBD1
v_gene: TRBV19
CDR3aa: CASSMRATGVADTQYF

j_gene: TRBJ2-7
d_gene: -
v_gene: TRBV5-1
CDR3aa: CASREGTGIGEQYF

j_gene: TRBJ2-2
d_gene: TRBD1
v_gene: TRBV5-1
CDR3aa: CASSITGVDTGELFF

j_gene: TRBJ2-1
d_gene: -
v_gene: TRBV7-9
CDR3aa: CASSLVESYNEQFF

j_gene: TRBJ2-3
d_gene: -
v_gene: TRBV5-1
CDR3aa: CASSLGDRDADTQYF

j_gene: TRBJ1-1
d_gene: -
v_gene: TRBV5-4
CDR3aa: CASSFVGAQTEAFF

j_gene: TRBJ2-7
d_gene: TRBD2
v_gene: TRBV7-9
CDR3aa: CASSLGPAGEYEQYF

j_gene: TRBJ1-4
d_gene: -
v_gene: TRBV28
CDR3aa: CASGREKLFF

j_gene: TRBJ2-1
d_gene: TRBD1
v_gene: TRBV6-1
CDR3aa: CASSVYLPRGTGDYNEQFF

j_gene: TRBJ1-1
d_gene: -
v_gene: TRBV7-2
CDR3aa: CASSLRHEAFF

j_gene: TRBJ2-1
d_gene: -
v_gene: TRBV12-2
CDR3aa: CASRLVVTSLYNEQFF

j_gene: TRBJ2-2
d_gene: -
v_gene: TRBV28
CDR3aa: CASSLLPRPGELFF

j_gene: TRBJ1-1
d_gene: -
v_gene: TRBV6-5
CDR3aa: CASSYEGGMNTEAFF